Included here is one T cell receptor beta chain sequence, with context. These data come from a study of cytomegalovirus exposure and HLA in healthy donors. The PCR had 60 Vbeta and 13 Jbeta primers. This table comes from immunoSEQ multiplex PCR, and its TCRdb copy is limited to in-frame clones, with some not included. The sample includes about 230,000 clones, over 65% of them seen just once. The V and J ends lost 5 bases and 8 bases respectively, with 14 bases between them. The CDR3 is made up of 14 amino acids. In germline, CDR1 is SGHNT, CDR2 YYREEE (reference sequence). The receptor was derived from a human donor in good health. The chain employs TRBV5-4 and TRBJ1-6; D might be TRBD1 (5 bases). Sequencing was carried out using PBMCs. The CDR3 DNA is TGTGCCAGCAGTACATCAGGGTATTATTCACCCCTCCACTTT. This translates into CASSTSGYYSPLHF.